This T cell receptor (beta chain) was profiled in a study of cytomegalovirus exposure and HLA in healthy donors. General observations from the study: Prior analysis indicated that the majority of TCR beta V segments exhibited productivity approximately 90% or approximately 30% of the time. Available immune exposure information was restricted to CMV serostatus only.

Healthy donors of bone marrow made up the group. J gave up 4 bases and V 2 bases, and 6 bases lay outside the gene matches. The CDR3 is made up of 17 amino acids. Germline CDR1 and CDR2: SGHAT and FQNNGV. This clone was counted a few times. Its antigen remains unknown. The PCR used 60 Vbeta and 13 Jbeta primers. Here immunoSEQ multiplex PCR was the method, and the copy in TCRdb shows in-frame clones only, minus some. The data show about 120,000 clones, roughly 80% seen once. Sequencing input: PBMCs. The gene calls are TRBV11-2 and TRBJ2-3, with 13 bases that match TRBD2. The sequence derives from a young man in good health and CMV-seropositive. The CDR3 region has the DNA TGTGCCAGCAGCTTAATTCCCGGACTAGCGGGGGCAGATACGCAGTATTTT. Translated: CASSLIPGLAGADTQYF.